These 27 T cell receptor beta chains came from one sample sequenced in a study of metastatic and nonmetastatic thyroid tumors. Patients were all untreated before their thyroid surgery. TCRdb reanalyzed the PCR reads via MiXCR. The sample includes about 48,000 clones, roughly a fifth of them seen just once. The sequencing sample was made of blood. The receptor set was obtained from a male donor with papillary thyroid cancer or a benign thyroid nodule (not recorded which). Some clones in this sample may be carry-over from other donors' samples.

The genes are TRBV20-1 and TRBJ1-1; 9 nucleotides line up with TRBD1. The CDR3 loop spans 14 amino acids. Germline CDR1 DFQATT, CDR2 SNEGSKA (reference sequence). After removal of 5 bases from V and 8 bases from J, the junction contained 12 bases not matched to a gene. The CDR3 spells CSAPKTGGGREAFF. CDR3 DNA sequence: TGCAGTGCTCCTAAGACAGGGGGAGGTAGAGAAGCTTTCTTT.

Many counts were recorded for this clone. This rearrangement joins TRBV12-3 or TRBV12-4 to TRBJ2-3; D might be TRBD2 (5 bases). The CDR3 covers 13 residues. Trimming left V 1 base short and J 5 bases short, with 7 bases between. Here the CDR3 reads CASSLGSGDTQYF. CDR3 nucleotide sequence: TGTGCCAGCAGTTTAGGGAGCGGAGATACGCAGTATTTT.

The chain carries TRBV9 and TRBJ2-2; 7 nucleotides agree with TRBD2. The germline gives CDR1 SGDLS, CDR2 YYNGEE. V lost 4 bases and J lost 4; bases outside the gene matches: 7. There are 15 residues in the CDR3. The CDR3 loop reads CASSSRGDRTGELFF. CDR3 sequence (DNA): TGTGCCAGCAGCTCCCGGGGGGACCGCACCGGGGAGCTGTTTTTT. The full variable domain, rest sourced from reference TRBV9 and TRBJ2-2, is DSGVTQTPKHLITATGQRVTLRCSPRSGDLSVYWYQQSLDQGLQFLIQYYNGEERAKGNILERFSAQQFPDLHSELNLSSLELGDSALYFCASSSRGDRTGELFFGEGSRLTVL.

This clone was found many times. V is TRBV2 and J is TRBJ2-7, with 7 bases lining up with TRBD2. Germline V gene data show CDR1 as SNHLY and CDR2 as FYNNEI. This CDR3 is built from 13 residues. Germline trimming cut 4 bases from V and 4 bases from J; bases unmatched to any gene: 4. CDR3 region: CASSGVLAYEQYF. As DNA, the CDR3 is TGTGCCAGCAGTGGGGTACTAGCGTACGAGCAGTACTTC.

The V call is TRBV5-6, the J call TRBJ2-5; D gene uncertain. Germline CDR1 SGHDT, CDR2 YYEEEE. V lost 2 bases and J lost 2, with 7 bases in between. The CDR3 is 13 residues long. This CDR3 is CASSLLVQETQYF. In DNA form, the CDR3 reads TGTGCCAGCAGCTTATTGGTGCAAGAGACCCAGTACTTC. The entire variable domain, with the rest obtained from reference TRBV5-6 and TRBJ2-5, is as follows: DAGVTQSPTHLIKTRGQQVTLRCSPKSGHDTVSWYQQALGQGPQFIFQYYEEEERQRGNFPDRFSGHQFPNYSSELNVNALLLGDSALYLCASSLLVQETQYFGPGTRLLVL.

The sample holds many counts of this clone. The chain employs TRBV19 and TRBJ1-1, with TRBD1 matching 9 bases. The germline V gene encodes CDR1 LNHDA and CDR2 SQIVND (reference sequence). The junction had 4 bases not matched to a gene; V was cut back by 3 bases and J by 8 bases. The CDR3 runs to 13 residues. CDR3 sequence (DNA): TGTGCCAGTAGTATCACCGGGACAGGGGAAGCTTTCTTT. Amino acid sequence: CASSITGTGEAFF.

This clone was detected ten times or more. The chain combines TRBV5-1 with TRBJ1-4, with TRBD1 matching 9 bases. There are 15 residues in the CDR3. V lost 4 bases to trimming and J lost 2 bases; unmatched junction nucleotides: 3. CDR1 and CDR2 from the germline V gene are SGHRS and YFSETQ. The DNA of the CDR3 is TGCGCCAGCAGCACTACAGGGGGCACTAATGAAAAACTGTTTTTT. Amino acid sequence: CASSTTGGTNEKLFF.

This clone was detected ten times or more. This chain links TRBV2 with TRBJ2-2; 8 bases agree with TRBD1. J was trimmed by 0 bases and V by 4 bases; bases with no gene match: 1. The CDR3 has 15 residues. In germline, CDR1 is SNHLY, CDR2 FYNNEI. CDR3 amino acids: CASSADRANTGELFF. The CDR3 DNA reads as TGTGCCAGCAGTGCGGACAGGGCGAACACCGGGGAGCTGTTTTTT.

The rearrangement uses TRBV19 and TRBJ1-1; the D is unclear. CDR1 is LNHDA and CDR2 is SQIVND in the germline V gene (reference sequence). This CDR3 comprises 11 residues. Trimming pared 5 bases from V and 6 bases from J, leaving 7 bases between. CDR3 sequence reads: CASSQVAEAFF. The DNA for the CDR3 is TGTGCCAGTAGTCAAGTCGCTGAAGCTTTCTTT. The full variable domain, its missing parts supplied by reference TRBV19 and TRBJ1-1, is DGGITQSPKYLFRKEGQNVTLSCEQNLNHDAMYWYRQDPGQGLRLIYYSQIVNDFQKGDIAEGYSVSREKKESFPLTVTSAQKNPTAFYLCASSQVAEAFFGQGTRLTVV.

This clone has ten or more counts. The V call is TRBV6-5, the J call TRBJ1-2, with 9 bases identical to TRBD1. Trimming cost V 3 bases and J 3 bases; bases outside gene matches: 5. The CDR3 sequence is 15 residues long. Germline assignment: CDR1 MNHEY and CDR2 SVGAGI. Written as DNA, the CDR3 is TGTGCCAGCAGTTATGGGACAGGGTACGACTATGGCTACACCTTC. Its protein is CASSYGTGYDYGYTF.

The V and J genes are TRBV30 and TRBJ2-7; the match to TRBD2 covers 13 bases. J gave up 8 bases and V 3 bases, and 13 bases lay outside the gene matches. The CDR3 is made up of 16 amino acids. From germline, CDR1 is GTSNPN and CDR2 SVGIG (reference sequence). DNA for the CDR3: TGTGCCTGGAGGCAGAAACCGGGACTAGCGGGAATGAAGCAGTACTTC. Translating it yields CAWRQKPGLAGMKQYF. Filled out from reference TRBV30 and TRBJ2-7, the complete variable domain reads SQTIHQWPATLVQPVGSPLSLECTVEGTSNPNLYWYRQAAGRGLQLLFYSVGIGQISSEVPQNLSASRPQDRQFILSSKKLLLSDSGFYLCAWRQKPGLAGMKQYFGPGTRLTVT.

In its sample, this clone was seen many times. The chain is built from TRBV7-2 and TRBJ2-2, with unresolved D. CDR3 length: 14 amino acids. Trimming took off 4 bases at V and 1 base at J, with 7 bases between the two ends. From germline, CDR1 is SGHTA and CDR2 FQGNSA. For the CDR3, the DNA is TGTGCCAGCAGCTCGACTGGGAACACCGGGGAGCTGTTTTTT. This gives the protein CASSSTGNTGELFF.

The sample holds many counts of this clone. The CDR3 DNA is TGTGCCAGTAGTCTGGACAGGGATAGCAATCAGCCCCAGCATTTT. Translation gives CASSLDRDSNQPQHF. The chain recombines TRBV19 with TRBJ1-5, with 8 nucleotides matching TRBD1. From germline, CDR1 is LNHDA and CDR2 SQIVND (reference sequence). Trimming took 5 bases from V and 0 from J; bases not matched to a gene: 3. CDR3 length: 15 amino acids.

This clone was counted ten times or more. V is TRBV5-1 and J is TRBJ1-1; 8 bases align to TRBD1. The CDR3 extends over 16 amino acids. Germline V gene lookup returns CDR1 SGHRS and CDR2 YFSETQ. The V segment lost 2 bases and the J segment 5 bases; nucleotides outside the gene matches: 11. The CDR3 DNA reads as TGCGCCAGCAGCTTACTACGACAGGGGATGGGGACTGAAGCTTTCTTT. Protein: CASSLLRQGMGTEAFF.

J is TRBJ2-7 and V is TRBV20-1; D perhaps matches TRBD2 (5 bases). CDR1 is DFQATT, CDR2 SNEGSKA, per germline (reference sequence). The CDR3 length is 13 residues. V was cut by 6 bases and J by 4 bases, with 16 bases left in between. The CDR3 nucleotides are TGCAGTGCCCCCGGAGGAGAGCGGTACGAGCAGTACTTC. It yields the protein CSAPGGERYEQYF.

At least ten counts were recorded for this clone. The chain couples TRBV3-1 to TRBJ1-1; D possibly corresponds to TRBD1 (5 bases). Per the germline V gene, CDR1 is LGHDT and CDR2 is YNNKEL (reference sequence). This CDR3 region has 14 residues. The germline V and J ends were trimmed by 2 bases and 5 bases, with 12 bases remaining between them. CDR3 amino acids: CASSQTQGETEAFF. The CDR3 bases are TGTGCCAGCAGCCAAACCCAAGGGGAGACTGAAGCTTTCTTT.

This clone has at least ten counts. The chain carries TRBV28 and TRBJ1-2; 7 bases are a match to TRBD1. The CDR3 loop spans 13 amino acids. In germline, CDR1 is MDHEN, CDR2 SYDVKM. The V and J ends lost 6 bases and 2 bases, in that order; junction bases with no gene match: 3. CDR3 amino acids: CASSSDRNYGYTF. The CDR3, as DNA: TGTGCCAGCAGCTCGGACAGGAACTATGGCTACACCTTC.

This clone was found a few times. The rearrangement joins TRBV18 to TRBJ1-6; D uncertain. Germline CDR1 KGHSH, CDR2 LQKENI. Trimming took off 3 bases at V and 6 bases at J, with 9 bases between the two ends. The CDR3 is 14 amino acids. DNA for the CDR3: TGTGCCAGCTCACCTCAGGACCCTAATTCACCCCTCCACTTT. Its protein is CASSPQDPNSPLHF.

In regard to this clone: The junction does not match germline at one end; this may be a read error. The chain couples TRBV7-9 to TRBJ2-7; TRBD2 matches 8 bases. The germline gives CDR1 SEHNR, CDR2 FQNEAQ (reference sequence). The CDR3 spans 15 residues. CDR3 sequence (DNA): TGTGCCGGCAGCTCCGGACTATCGGGAGGGGGCGAGCAGTACTTC. Its translation: CAGSSGLSGGGEQYF.

This clone was picked up one time. The chain links TRBV4-2 to TRBJ1-5; D remains ambiguous. The CDR3 has 15 residues. CDR1 LGHNA and CDR2 YNFKEQ come from the germline V gene. V was clipped by 6 bases and J by 3 bases, with 15 bases between them. DNA for the CDR3: TGTGCCAGCAGAGCAGGCGCAGGCGACAATCAGCCCCAGCATTTT. This gives the protein CASRAGAGDNQPQHF.

Many counts were recorded for this clone. This chain uses TRBV6-1 with TRBJ2-7; D remains ambiguous. The germline V and J ends were trimmed by 1 base and 0 bases, with 10 bases remaining between them. The CDR3 covers 15 residues. The germline V gene encodes CDR1 MNHNS and CDR2 SASEGT. In nucleotides, the CDR3 is TGTGCCAGCAGTGAAGGGGTCAGGAGCTCCTACGAGCAGTACTTC. This sequence encodes CASSEGVRSSYEQYF.

This clone was found many times. The CDR3 loop reads CASSFLTANYGYTF. In DNA form, the CDR3 reads TGTGCCAGCAGCTTCCTGACAGCTAACTATGGCTACACCTTC. J is TRBJ1-2 and V is TRBV5-6, with a tentative D call TRBD1 (5 bases). Germline assignment: CDR1 SGHDT and CDR2 YYEEEE. V gave up 2 bases and J gave up 0 bases, with 8 bases separating them. The CDR3 consists of 14 residues. The full variable domain, in which reference TRBV5-6 and TRBJ1-2 provide the parts outside the CDR3, is DAGVTQSPTHLIKTRGQQVTLRCSPKSGHDTVSWYQQALGQGPQFIFQYYEEEERQRGNFPDRFSGHQFPNYSSELNVNALLLGDSALYLCASSFLTANYGYTFGSGTRLTVV.

CDR3 protein: CASSVTGGNYGYTF. The CDR3 DNA reads TGCGCCAGCAGCGTGACAGGGGGTAACTATGGCTACACCTTC. The rearrangement links TRBV5-1 to TRBJ1-2; 9 nucleotides align to TRBD1. With 4 bases clipped from V and 1 base from J, the junction kept 2 bases outside the gene matches. The germline CDR1 and CDR2 sequences are SGHRS and YFSETQ. CDR3 size: 14 residues. The entire variable domain, with the rest obtained from reference TRBV5-1 and TRBJ1-2, is as follows: KAGVTQTPRYLIKTRGQQVTLSCSPISGHRSVSWYQQTPGQGLQFLFEYFSETQRNKGNFPGRFSGRQFSNSRSEMNVSTLELGDSALYLCASSVTGGNYGYTFGSGTRLTVV.

This clone was recorded many times. The chain links TRBV11-1 to TRBJ2-1; the D gene is possibly TRBD2 (5 bases). The CDR3 has 13 residues. Germline V gene data show CDR1 as SGHAT and CDR2 as FQDESV (reference sequence). V gave up 4 bases and J gave up 9 bases, with 13 bases separating them. CDR3 residues: CASSSEGRVEQFF. CDR3 nucleotide sequence: TGTGCCAGCAGCTCCGAGGGTCGGGTTGAGCAGTTCTTC.

This clone was observed a handful of times. The junction departs from the called germline gene at one end, perhaps through a read error. The V call is TRBV12-3 or TRBV12-4, the J call TRBJ1-5; 9 bases fit TRBD1. CDR3 length equals 16 residues. DNA of the CDR3: TGTGCCAGCAGGTTAGGACAGGGGTTTAGCAATCAGCCCCAGCATTTT. This codes for CASRLGQGFSNQPQHF.

A few counts support this clone. J is TRBJ1-1 and V is TRBV28; possible D gene TRBD1, 6 bases. The CDR3 loop spans 13 amino acids. The germline V gene has CDR1 MDHEN and CDR2 SYDVKM. The V end was cut by 2 bases, the J end by 6 bases, with 10 bases between. The CDR3 spells CASSLVKGAEAFF. The DNA of the CDR3 is TGTGCCAGCAGTTTAGTGAAGGGGGCTGAAGCTTTCTTT.

The V and J genes are TRBV5-4 and TRBJ1-3; 8 positions match TRBD1. This CDR3 contains 16 residues. The germline gives CDR1 SGHNT, CDR2 YYREEE (reference sequence). The V and J ends lost 0 bases and 2 bases, in that order; junction bases with no gene match: 4. CDR3 protein: CASSLVSGGAGNTIYF. CDR3 coding DNA: TGTGCCAGCAGCTTGGTGTCAGGGGGCGCTGGAAACACCATATATTTT.